This T cell receptor beta chain was sequenced for a study of blood T cells in healthy people across ages. Study conclusions and caveats: Greater diversity and more naive CD4+ cells were seen in long-lived donors than in aged donors.

This clonotype was seen only a few times. As yet, its antigen is unknown. Germline loops: CDR1 MNHNY, CDR2 SVGAGI (reference sequence). This CDR3 is built from 12 residues. V lost 7 bases and J lost 9, with 15 bases in between. The authors ran a second PCR of roughly 6 to 12 cycles using a sample-barcoded 5' primer and a J-beta primer mix. Each CDR3 protein gets one entry after TCRdb re-called the 5' RACE reads with MiXCR. The sample holds 450,000 to 700,000 distinct CDR3 sequences; 27% are singletons and the top ten take about 18%. Material: blood. The V gene is TRBV6-6, the J gene TRBJ2-5, with D perhaps TRBD1 or TRBD2 (5 bases each). The source of this sequence is a woman in her 70s in good health. The CDR3 is CASKSLQGPQYF. The CDR3 DNA reads TGTGCCAGCAAAAGCCTTCAGGGACCCCAGTACTTC.